This entry lists 32 T cell receptor beta chains sequenced from one sample in a study of T cell responses to AZD1222 COVID-19 vaccine. Using immunoSEQ multiplex PCR, the repertoire was profiled, and TCRdb retains in-frame clones only, with some absent. The table records about 270,000 clones, roughly 93% of them present only once. Specimen: peripheral blood, collected 28 days after the second AZD1222 dose. The receptors derive from an adult who received the AZD1222 COVID-19 vaccine.

The chain uses TRBV30 and TRBJ1-3; D possibly corresponds to TRBD1 (5 bases). Germline V gives CDR1 GTSNPN, CDR2 SVGIG (reference sequence). Trimming cost V 8 bases and J 3 bases, with 14 bases left between them. The CDR3 spans 13 residues. The CDR3 region is CAGLAGFGNTIYF. The CDR3, as DNA: TGTGCCGGGTTGGCAGGGTTTGGAAACACCATATATTTT. Filled out from reference TRBV30 and TRBJ1-3, the complete variable domain reads SQTIHQWPATLVQPVGSPLSLECTVEGTSNPNLYWYRQAAGRGLQLLFYSVGIGQISSEVPQNLSASRPQDRQFILSSKKLLLSDSGFYLCAGLAGFGNTIYFGEGSWLTVV.

The rearrangement joins TRBV5-1 to TRBJ1-4; TRBD1 aligns across 8 bases. The CDR3 loop spans 14 amino acids. Unmatched junction bases numbered 5, after V lost 3 bases and J lost 7 bases. Per the germline V gene, CDR1 is SGHRS and CDR2 is YFSETQ. The CDR3 nucleotides read TGCGCCAGCAGCTGGACAGGGAGGAGTGAAAAACTGTTTTTT. Translated, it gives CASSWTGRSEKLFF.

V and J are TRBV28 and TRBJ1-1; 9 nucleotides align to TRBD1. Germline V gives CDR1 MDHEN, CDR2 SYDVKM. V was pared by 7 bases and J by 0 bases, with 18 bases of the junction left unmatched. The CDR3 is made up of 19 amino acids. The chain's CDR3 is CASKIWVPRDRAMNTEAFF. The CDR3 DNA is TGTGCCAGCAAGATTTGGGTCCCTAGGGACAGGGCAATGAACACTGAAGCTTTCTTT.

The CDR3 reads CASSLWGVTGDTEAFF. The CDR3, as DNA: TGTGCCAGCAGCTTATGGGGCGTAACAGGGGACACTGAAGCTTTCTTT. The chain has TRBV7-3 and TRBJ1-1, with 7 bases identical to TRBD1. CDR1 SGHTA and CDR2 FQGTGA come from the germline V gene. J was trimmed by 3 bases and V by 2 bases; bases with no gene match: 9. The CDR3 is 16 amino acids.

The J gene is TRBJ2-1, the V gene TRBV3-1 (or the pseudogene TRBV3-2); D gene uncertain. The CDR3 has 16 amino acids. Trimming removed 0 bases at V and 4 bases at J, with 13 bases between. Germline V gives CDR1 LGHDT, CDR2 YNNKEL (reference sequence). The CDR3 reads CASSQDRPARYNEQFF. In DNA form, the CDR3 reads TGTGCCAGCAGCCAAGATCGGCCAGCTCGTTACAATGAGCAGTTCTTC.

The genes are TRBV7-9 and TRBJ1-1; a weak D match, TRBD1 (5 bases). Germline V gives CDR1 SEHNR, CDR2 FQNEAQ (reference sequence). V lost 6 bases, J lost 0 bases, and 11 bases lay in between. This CDR3 is built from 14 residues. DNA for the CDR3: TGTGCCAGCAGACTACAGGACATGAACACTGAAGCTTTCTTT. It codes for CASRLQDMNTEAFF.

This chain links TRBV5-8 with TRBJ1-4, with 7 bases that match TRBD1. The ends lost 4 bases at V and 7 bases at J; junction bases unmatched: 16. Germline V lookup: CDR1 SGHTS, CDR2 YDEGEE. The CDR3 has 17 amino acids. CDR3 protein: CASSTGLSGGYVEKLFF. DNA of the CDR3: TGTGCCAGCAGCACCGGTCTTTCAGGGGGTTATGTTGAAAAACTGTTTTTT.

The chain is built from TRBV10-3 and TRBJ1-4; D gene unclear. The CDR3 is made up of 12 amino acids. The germline V gene encodes CDR1 ENHRY and CDR2 SYGVKD. Trimming left V 7 bases short and J 6 bases short, with 9 bases between. The CDR3 DNA reads TGTGCCATCAACAGTGGGGATGAAAAACTGTTTTTT. Translating gives CAINSGDEKLFF.

The V gene is TRBV2, the J gene TRBJ1-5, with D perhaps matching TRBD1 (5 bases). The V end was cut by 5 bases, the J end by 2 bases, with 10 bases between. The CDR3 is 14 amino acids. CDR1 is SNHLY and CDR2 is FYNNEI in the germline V gene. DNA of the CDR3: TGTGCCAGCAGTACGGGGCAGGGCAATCAGCCCCAGCATTTT. Residues: CASSTGQGNQPQHF.

The chain joins TRBV28 to TRBJ1-1, with D unresolved. This CDR3 is built from 14 residues. V was cut by 1 base and J by 1 base, with 7 bases left in between. Germline CDR1 MDHEN, CDR2 SYDVKM. CDR3 DNA: TGTGCCAGCAGTTTATTCCTTTCGAACACTGAAGCTTTCTTT. This translates into CASSLFLSNTEAFF. Based on the CDR3 plus reference TRBV28 and TRBJ1-1, the full variable domain is DVKVTQSSRYLVKRTGEKVFLECVQDMDHENMFWYRQDPGLGLRLIYFSYDVKMKEKGDIPEGYSVSREKKERFSLILESASTNQTSMYLCASSLFLSNTEAFFGQGTRLTVV.

V and J are TRBV7-2 and TRBJ2-1, with 8 positions matching TRBD2. CDR3 length: 14 residues. From germline, CDR1 is SGHTA and CDR2 FQGNSA. V was pared by 0 bases and J by 8 bases, with 3 bases of the junction left unmatched. CDR3 in amino acids: CASSLAPGGYEQFF. The CDR3 DNA reads TGTGCCAGCAGCTTAGCGCCGGGGGGGTATGAGCAGTTCTTC.

The chain has TRBV6-1 and TRBJ1-2; D uncertain. V gave up 2 bases and J gave up 8 bases, with 12 bases separating them. The length of the CDR3 is 13 residues. Germline-derived CDR1 and CDR2 are MNHNS and SASEGT. Here the CDR3 reads CASSENSLEGYTF. CDR3 nucleotide sequence: TGTGCCAGCAGTGAAAACAGTTTGGAAGGCTACACCTTC.

V is TRBV10-3 and J is TRBJ2-1, with no clear D. Germline CDR1 ENHRY, CDR2 SYGVKD. The V and J ends lost 3 bases and 8 bases respectively, with 11 bases between them. The CDR3 spans 13 residues. Written as DNA, the CDR3 is TGTGCCATCAGTGACTCAGGTACGGATGAGCAGTTCTTC. Translation gives CAISDSGTDEQFF.

This clone was counted once. The J gene is TRBJ1-2, the V gene TRBV28, with 7 bases fitting TRBD1. Germline V lookup: CDR1 MDHEN, CDR2 SYDVKM. V trimming: 10 bases; J trimming: 4 bases; junction bases outside the gene matches: 6. The CDR3 totals 12 residues. The CDR3 DNA reads as TGTGCCATTACAGGGGCGGGCTATGGCTACACCTTC. Its translation is CAITGAGYGYTF.

V usage is TRBV18 and J usage is TRBJ1-2; D uncertain. The V end lost 0 bases, the J end lost 3 bases, and 8 bases lay between the germline ends. The CDR3 length is 14 residues. Germline V gene data show CDR1 as KGHSH and CDR2 as LQKENI. CDR3 region: CASSPPRDYYGYTF. CDR3 DNA sequence: TGTGCCAGCTCACCACCCCGGGATTACTATGGCTACACCTTC.

The rearrangement links TRBV18 to TRBJ1-2; possibly TRBD1 for D (6 bases). Germline CDR1 is KGHSH and CDR2 is LQKENI. V lost 3 bases and J lost 4, with 15 bases in between. This CDR3 contains 15 residues. The CDR3 region is CASSPTGYRSYGYTF. As DNA, the CDR3 is TGTGCCAGCTCACCCACAGGGTACCGTAGCTATGGCTACACCTTC. Together with reference TRBV18 and TRBJ1-2, the CDR3 gives the full variable domain: NAGVMQNPRHLVRRRGQEARLRCSPMKGHSHVYWYRQLPEEGLKFMVYLQKENIIDESGMPKERFSAEFPKEGPSILRIQQVVRGDSAAYFCASSPTGYRSYGYTFGSGTRLTVV.

This CDR3 reads CASSPIYGQAGYTF. CDR3 in DNA: TGCGCCAGCAGCCCGATATACGGACAGGCTGGCTACACCTTC. The chain carries TRBV5-1 and TRBJ1-2; 7 bases are a match to TRBD1. This CDR3 region has 14 residues. The germline V gene encodes CDR1 SGHRS and CDR2 YFSETQ. J was trimmed by 7 bases and V by 4 bases; bases with no gene match: 10.

The V gene is TRBV13, the J gene TRBJ2-7; no clear D. The germline V gene encodes CDR1 PRHDT and CDR2 FYEKMQ (reference sequence). The V end lost 1 base, the J end lost 0 bases, and 7 bases lay between the germline ends. The CDR3 is 14 residues long. CDR3 sequence (DNA): TGTGCCAGCAGCTTAGAACGGTCCTCCTACGAGCAGTACTTC. As protein: CASSLERSSYEQYF.

This chain joins TRBV27 and TRBJ1-5; tentatively, D is TRBD1 (5 bases). The CDR3 has 14 residues. V lost 0 bases to trimming and J lost 6 bases, with 9 bases between them. Per germline, CDR1 MNHEY and CDR2 SMNVEV (reference sequence). CDR3 residues: CASSLSGVVQPQHF. The CDR3 DNA reads TGTGCCAGCAGTTTATCAGGGGTGGTTCAGCCCCAGCATTTT.

The chain combines TRBV18 with TRBJ1-2, with D possibly matching TRBD1 (5 bases). Germline V gives CDR1 KGHSH, CDR2 LQKENI. CDR3 size: 14 residues. V lost 2 bases and J 6 bases, leaving 13 bases between the germline ends. CDR3 protein: CASSPVSGMNGYTF. The DNA for the CDR3 is TGTGCCAGCTCACCAGTGTCAGGGATGAATGGCTACACCTTC.

As for this clone: Additional DNA sequences in this sample encode the identical CDR3. This chain connects TRBV7-9 to TRBJ1-1; TRBD1 matches 9 bases. CDR3 length: 14 residues. The V gene end was trimmed by 3 bases and the J gene end by 1 base; junction bases not matched to a gene: 0. Looked up from germline, CDR1 is SEHNR and CDR2 is FQNEAQ (reference sequence). CDR3 amino acids: CASSLGQGNTEAFF. The DNA for the CDR3 is TGTGCCAGCAGCTTGGGACAGGGGAACACTGAAGCTTTCTTT.

The chain is built from TRBV28 and TRBJ1-6; no clear D gene. V was pared by 6 bases and J by 8 bases, with 11 bases between. Germline V gene lookup returns CDR1 MDHEN and CDR2 SYDVKM. This CDR3 is 13 amino acids long. The CDR3 nucleotides are TGTGCCAGCAGAGATCTGTCGGATTCACCCCTCCACTTT. It encodes CASRDLSDSPLHF.

This clone is a singleton in its sample. The V gene is TRBV28, the J gene TRBJ1-5, with D unclear. The CDR3 spans 15 residues. Germline values: CDR1 MDHEN, CDR2 SYDVKM. The V end was cut by 7 bases, the J end by 2 bases, with 15 bases between. CDR3 protein: CASIEGRERNQPQHF. Written as DNA, the CDR3 is TGTGCCAGCATCGAAGGGAGGGAACGCAATCAGCCCCAGCATTTT.

The chain employs TRBV4-1 and TRBJ1-2, with D possibly TRBD1 on 5 matching bases. The CDR3 loop spans 15 amino acids. Germline V lookup: CDR1 MGHRA, CDR2 YSYEKL. The V and J ends lost 0 bases and 4 bases respectively, with 12 bases between them. In DNA form, the CDR3 reads TGCGCCAGCAGCCAAGATCCGGGACTGGCCTATGGCTACACCTTC. It yields the protein CASSQDPGLAYGYTF.

The DNA for the CDR3 is TGTGCCAGCAGCCCCGGGACAATGAACACCGGGGAGCTGTTTTTT. This codes for CASSPGTMNTGELFF. The V call is TRBV3-1 (or the pseudogene TRBV3-2), the J call TRBJ2-2; tentatively, D is TRBD1 (6 bases). The CDR3 is 15 residues long. Per the germline V gene, CDR1 is LGHDT and CDR2 is YNNKEL (reference sequence). V was clipped by 4 bases and J by 1 base, with 10 bases between them.

The chain carries TRBV12-3 or TRBV12-4 and TRBJ2-7, with D unclear. V was shortened by 5 bases and J by 10 bases, with 15 bases between the two germline ends. The CDR3 sequence is 12 residues long. CDR3 protein: CASSPSGLPQYF. As DNA, the CDR3 is TGTGCCAGCAGTCCCTCGGGTCTTCCCCAGTACTTC.

For this clone: At one end the junction does not follow the germline gene, possibly because of a read error. The chain's CDR3 is CASGEGPGRGEKLFF. The CDR3 region has the DNA TGCGCCAGCGGTGAGGGACCGGGGCGAGGTGAAAAACTGTTTTTT. The chain recombines TRBV10-2 with TRBJ1-4; tentative D call: TRBD1 (5 bases). Germline V gene lookup returns CDR1 WSHSY and CDR2 SAAADI. The CDR3 has 15 amino acids.

The chain is built from TRBV28 and TRBJ2-1; a possible D gene is TRBD2 (7 bases). This CDR3 spans 14 amino acids. The ends were cut back, 7 bases at V and 3 bases at J, with 13 bases in the middle. Germline CDR1 MDHEN, CDR2 SYDVKM. CDR3 loop: CASTPGGYYNEQFF. The CDR3 coding sequence is TGTGCCAGCACCCCGGGGGGCTACTACAATGAGCAGTTCTTC. The full variable domain, in which reference TRBV28 and TRBJ2-1 provide the parts outside the CDR3, is DVKVTQSSRYLVKRTGEKVFLECVQDMDHENMFWYRQDPGLGLRLIYFSYDVKMKEKGDIPEGYSVSREKKERFSLILESASTNQTSMYLCASTPGGYYNEQFFGPGTRLTVL.

This clone was found once. The chain carries TRBV3-1 (or the pseudogene TRBV3-2) and TRBJ1-3; D is uncertain. Germline values: CDR1 LGHDT, CDR2 YNNKEL (reference sequence). This CDR3 is 12 amino acids long. V dropped 0 bases and J dropped 6 bases, with 3 bases sitting between them. The DNA for the CDR3 is TGTGCCAGCAGCCAAGAAGAAAACACCATATATTTT. The encoded protein is CASSQEENTIYF.

V is TRBV24-1 and J is TRBJ1-5; 7 bases are a match to TRBD1. Germline values: CDR1 KGHDR, CDR2 SFDVKD. Trimming at V came to 4 bases and at J to 0 bases, leaving 2 bases not matched to a gene. CDR3 length: 15 amino acids. CDR3 sequence (DNA): TGTGCCACCAGTGAGACAGGGTTTAGCAATCAGCCCCAGCATTTT. As protein: CATSETGFSNQPQHF.

This clone is a singleton in its sample. The V call is TRBV28, the J call TRBJ2-7; a weak D match, TRBD2 (5 bases). The germline V gene has CDR1 MDHEN and CDR2 SYDVKM. V was cut by 6 bases and J by 0 bases, with 12 bases left in between. The CDR3 is made up of 14 amino acids. CDR3 sequence reads: CASRRVPSSYEQYF. CDR3 nucleotides: TGTGCCAGCAGGCGGGTCCCCTCCTCCTACGAGCAGTACTTC.

The V call is TRBV21-1, the J call TRBJ2-1; the DNA was not compared with TRBD2, the D call given in the table. TRBV21-1 corresponds to a pseudogene. The CDR3 is 16 residues long. As DNA, the CDR3 is TGTGCCAGCAGCAGCAGGGTCCAGCGGGCCTACAATGAGCAGTTCTTC. Translated, it gives CASSSRVQRAYNEQFF.